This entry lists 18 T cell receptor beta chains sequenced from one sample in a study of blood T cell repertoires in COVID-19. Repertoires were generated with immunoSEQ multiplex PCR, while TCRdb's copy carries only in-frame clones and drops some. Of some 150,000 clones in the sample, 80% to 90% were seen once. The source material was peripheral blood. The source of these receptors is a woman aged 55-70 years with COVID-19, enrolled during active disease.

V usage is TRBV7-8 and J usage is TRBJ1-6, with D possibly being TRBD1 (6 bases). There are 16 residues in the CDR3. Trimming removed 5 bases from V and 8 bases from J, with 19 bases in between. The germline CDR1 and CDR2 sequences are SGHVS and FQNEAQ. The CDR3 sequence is CASSLLDSLLDSPLHF. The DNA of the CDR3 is TGTGCCAGCAGCCTCCTGGACAGCCTTCTTGATTCACCCCTCCACTTT.

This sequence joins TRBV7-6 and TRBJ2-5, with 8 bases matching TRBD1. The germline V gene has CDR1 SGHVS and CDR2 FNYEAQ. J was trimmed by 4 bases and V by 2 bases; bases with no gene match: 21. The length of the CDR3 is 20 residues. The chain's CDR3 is CASSLNWKAQGAIGGETQYF. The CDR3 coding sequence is TGTGCCAGCAGCTTAAATTGGAAGGCGCAGGGGGCAATAGGTGGAGAGACCCAGTACTTC.

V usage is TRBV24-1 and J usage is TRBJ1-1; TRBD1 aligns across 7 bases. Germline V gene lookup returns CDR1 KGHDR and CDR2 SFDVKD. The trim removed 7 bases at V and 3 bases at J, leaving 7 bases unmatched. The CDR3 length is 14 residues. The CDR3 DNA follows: TGTGCCACCAGGCAAGGGGGCGTCGACACTGAAGCTTTCTTT. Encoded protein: CATRQGGVDTEAFF.

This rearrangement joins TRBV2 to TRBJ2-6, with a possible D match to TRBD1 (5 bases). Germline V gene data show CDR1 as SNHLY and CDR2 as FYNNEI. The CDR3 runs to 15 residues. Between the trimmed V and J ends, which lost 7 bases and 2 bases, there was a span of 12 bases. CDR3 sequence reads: CASTPTVPGANVLTF. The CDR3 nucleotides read TGTGCCAGCACCCCGACAGTTCCTGGGGCCAACGTCCTGACTTTC.

CDR3 nucleotides: TGTGCCAGCAGCTTAGGGACACTGGGAACCTACAATGAGCAGTTCTTC. The encoded protein is CASSLGTLGTYNEQFF. V gene TRBV11-2 combines with J gene TRBJ2-1, with D tentatively TRBD1 (5 bases). Germline V gene lookup returns CDR1 SGHAT and CDR2 FQNNGV. V shed 1 base and J shed 2 bases, with 12 bases lying between them. The CDR3 contains 16 residues. The full variable domain, completed using reference TRBV11-2 and TRBJ2-1, is EAGVAQSPRYKIIEKRQSVAFWCNPISGHATLYWYQQILGQGPKLLIQFQNNGVVDDSQLPKDRFSAERLKGVDSTLKIQPAKLEDSAVYLCASSLGTLGTYNEQFFGPGTRLTVL.

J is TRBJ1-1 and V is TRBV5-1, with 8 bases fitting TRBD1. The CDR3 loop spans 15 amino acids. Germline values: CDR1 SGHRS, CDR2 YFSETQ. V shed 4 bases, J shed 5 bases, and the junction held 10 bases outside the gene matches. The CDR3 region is CASSLQTGEGTEAFF. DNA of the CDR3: TGCGCCAGCAGCCTCCAGACAGGGGAGGGAACTGAAGCTTTCTTT.

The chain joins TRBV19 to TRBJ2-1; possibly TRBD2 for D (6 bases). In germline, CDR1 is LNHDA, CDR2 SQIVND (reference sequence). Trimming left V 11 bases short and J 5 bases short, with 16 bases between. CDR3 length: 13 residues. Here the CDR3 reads CASALGGDNEQFF. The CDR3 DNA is TGTGCCTCGGCTCTTGGAGGGGACAATGAGCAGTTCTTC. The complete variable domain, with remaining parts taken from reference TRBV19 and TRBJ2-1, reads DGGITQSPKYLFRKEGQNVTLSCEQNLNHDAMYWYRQDPGQGLRLIYYSQIVNDFQKGDIAEGYSVSREKKESFPLTVTSAQKNPTAFYLCASALGGDNEQFFGPGTRLTVL.

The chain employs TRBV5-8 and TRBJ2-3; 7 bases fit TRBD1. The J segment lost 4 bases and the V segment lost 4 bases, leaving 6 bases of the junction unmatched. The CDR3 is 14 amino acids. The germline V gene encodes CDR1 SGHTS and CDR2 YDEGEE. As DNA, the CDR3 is TGTGCCAGCAGCCCTGACAGGGCCGCAGATACGCAGTATTTT. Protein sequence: CASSPDRAADTQYF. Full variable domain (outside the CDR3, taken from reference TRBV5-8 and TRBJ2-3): EAGVTQSPTHLIKTRGQQATLRCSPISGHTSVYWYQQALGLGLQFLLWYDEGEERNRGNFPPRFSGRQFPNYSSELNVNALELEDSALYLCASSPDRAADTQYFGPGTRLTVL.

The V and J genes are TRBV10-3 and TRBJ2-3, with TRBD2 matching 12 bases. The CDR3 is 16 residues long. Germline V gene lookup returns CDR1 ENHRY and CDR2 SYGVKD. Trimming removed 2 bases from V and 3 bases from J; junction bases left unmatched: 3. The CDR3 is CAISEGLAGLTDTQYF. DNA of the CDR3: TGTGCCATCAGTGAGGGACTAGCGGGGTTGACAGATACGCAGTATTTT.

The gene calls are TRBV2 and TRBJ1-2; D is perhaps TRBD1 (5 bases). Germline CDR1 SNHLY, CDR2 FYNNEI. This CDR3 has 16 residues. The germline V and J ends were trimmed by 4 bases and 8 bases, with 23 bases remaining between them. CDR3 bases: TGTGCCAGCAGTGCGCCCGCCCCCAGGGATTCACGCGGCTACACCTTC. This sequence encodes CASSAPAPRDSRGYTF.

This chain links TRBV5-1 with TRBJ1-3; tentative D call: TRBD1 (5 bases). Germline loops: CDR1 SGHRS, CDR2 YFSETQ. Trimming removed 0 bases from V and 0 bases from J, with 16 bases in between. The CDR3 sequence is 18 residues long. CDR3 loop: CASSLGASGRGSGNTIYF. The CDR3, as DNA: TGCGCCAGCAGCTTGGGAGCTTCTGGGAGGGGCTCTGGAAACACCATATATTTT.

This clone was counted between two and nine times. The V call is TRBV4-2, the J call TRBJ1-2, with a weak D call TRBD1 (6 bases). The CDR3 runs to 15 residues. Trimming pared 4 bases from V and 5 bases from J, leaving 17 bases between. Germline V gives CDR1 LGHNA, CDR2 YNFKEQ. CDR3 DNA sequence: TGTGCCAGCAGCCTAGAGCAGGGGCAAGGTTATGGCTACACCTTC. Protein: CASSLEQGQGYGYTF.

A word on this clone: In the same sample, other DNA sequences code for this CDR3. CDR3 amino acids: CASSLGGTGAETQYF. The CDR3 DNA reads as TGTGCCAGCAGCTTAGGCGGGACAGGGGCAGAGACCCAGTACTTC. V usage is TRBV7-7 and J usage is TRBJ2-5; TRBD1 aligns across 10 bases. J was trimmed by 4 bases and V by 1 base; bases with no gene match: 3. The CDR3 contains 15 residues. Germline CDR1 reads SSHAT; CDR2 reads FNYEAQ (reference sequence).

The CDR3 reads CASSPTLRGTDNSPLHF. CDR3 DNA: TGCGCCAGCAGCCCTACCTTACGGGGGACTGATAATTCACCCCTCCACTTT. This rearrangement joins TRBV5-1 to TRBJ1-6, with D possibly matching TRBD1 (5 bases). Trimming took 4 bases from V and 5 from J, leaving 19 bases between them. Germline V CDR1 and CDR2: SGHRS, YFSETQ. The CDR3 has 17 residues.

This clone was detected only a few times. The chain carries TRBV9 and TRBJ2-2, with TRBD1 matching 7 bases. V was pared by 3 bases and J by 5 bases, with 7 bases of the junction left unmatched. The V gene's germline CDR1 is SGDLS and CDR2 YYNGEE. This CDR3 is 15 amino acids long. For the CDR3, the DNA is TGTGCCAGCAGCGCAGGGGGATTTGGTACCGGGGAGCTGTTTTTT. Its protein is CASSAGGFGTGELFF.

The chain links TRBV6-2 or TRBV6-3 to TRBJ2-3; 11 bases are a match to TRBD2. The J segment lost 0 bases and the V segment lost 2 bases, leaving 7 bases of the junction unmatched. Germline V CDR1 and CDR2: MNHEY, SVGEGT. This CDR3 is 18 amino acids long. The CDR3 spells CASSYPLAGGGSTDTQYF. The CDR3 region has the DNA TGTGCCAGCAGTTACCCCCTAGCGGGGGGCGGGAGCACAGATACGCAGTATTTT.

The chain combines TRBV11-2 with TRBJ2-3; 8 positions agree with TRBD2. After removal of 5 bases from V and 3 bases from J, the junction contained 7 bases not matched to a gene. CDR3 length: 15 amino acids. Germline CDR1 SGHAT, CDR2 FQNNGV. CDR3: CASSLAGGSTDTQYF. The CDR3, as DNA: TGTGCCAGCAGCCTCGCGGGGGGCTCTACAGATACGCAGTATTTT. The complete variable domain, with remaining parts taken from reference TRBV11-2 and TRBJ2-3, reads EAGVAQSPRYKIIEKRQSVAFWCNPISGHATLYWYQQILGQGPKLLIQFQNNGVVDDSQLPKDRFSAERLKGVDSTLKIQPAKLEDSAVYLCASSLAGGSTDTQYFGPGTRLTVL.

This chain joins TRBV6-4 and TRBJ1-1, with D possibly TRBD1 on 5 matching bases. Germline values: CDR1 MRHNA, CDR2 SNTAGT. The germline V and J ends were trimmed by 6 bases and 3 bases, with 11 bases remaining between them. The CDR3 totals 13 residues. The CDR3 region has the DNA TGTGCCAGCAGCGACGGCAGGGACACTGAAGCTTTCTTT. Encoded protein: CASSDGRDTEAFF.